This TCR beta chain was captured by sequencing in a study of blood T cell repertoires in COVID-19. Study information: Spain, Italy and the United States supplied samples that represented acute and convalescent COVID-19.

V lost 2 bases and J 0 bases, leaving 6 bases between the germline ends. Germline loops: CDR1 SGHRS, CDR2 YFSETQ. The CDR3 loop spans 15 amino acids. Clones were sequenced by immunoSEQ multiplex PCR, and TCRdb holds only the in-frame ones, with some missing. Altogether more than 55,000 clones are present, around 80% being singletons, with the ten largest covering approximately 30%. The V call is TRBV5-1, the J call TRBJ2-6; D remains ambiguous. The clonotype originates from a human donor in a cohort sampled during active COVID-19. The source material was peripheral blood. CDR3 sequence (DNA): TGCGCCAGCAGCTTTATTTACTCTGGGGCCAACGTCCTGACTTTC. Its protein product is CASSFIYSGANVLTF.